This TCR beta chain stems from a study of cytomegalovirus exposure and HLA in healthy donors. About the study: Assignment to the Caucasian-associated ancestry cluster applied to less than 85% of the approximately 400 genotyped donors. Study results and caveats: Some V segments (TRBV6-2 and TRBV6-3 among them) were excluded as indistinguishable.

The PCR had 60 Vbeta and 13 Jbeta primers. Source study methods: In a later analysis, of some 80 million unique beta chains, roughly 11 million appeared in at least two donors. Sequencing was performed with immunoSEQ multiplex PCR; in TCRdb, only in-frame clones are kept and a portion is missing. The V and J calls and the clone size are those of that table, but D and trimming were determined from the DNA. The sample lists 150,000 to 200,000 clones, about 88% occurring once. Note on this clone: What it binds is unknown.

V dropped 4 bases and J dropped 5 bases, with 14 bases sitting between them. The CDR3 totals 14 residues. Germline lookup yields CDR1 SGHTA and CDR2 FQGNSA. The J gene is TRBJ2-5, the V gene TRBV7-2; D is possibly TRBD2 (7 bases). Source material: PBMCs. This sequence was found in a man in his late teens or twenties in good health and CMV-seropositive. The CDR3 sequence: CASSWEGGPETQYF. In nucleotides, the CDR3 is TGTGCCAGCAGCTGGGAGGGGGGCCCTGAGACCCAGTACTTC.